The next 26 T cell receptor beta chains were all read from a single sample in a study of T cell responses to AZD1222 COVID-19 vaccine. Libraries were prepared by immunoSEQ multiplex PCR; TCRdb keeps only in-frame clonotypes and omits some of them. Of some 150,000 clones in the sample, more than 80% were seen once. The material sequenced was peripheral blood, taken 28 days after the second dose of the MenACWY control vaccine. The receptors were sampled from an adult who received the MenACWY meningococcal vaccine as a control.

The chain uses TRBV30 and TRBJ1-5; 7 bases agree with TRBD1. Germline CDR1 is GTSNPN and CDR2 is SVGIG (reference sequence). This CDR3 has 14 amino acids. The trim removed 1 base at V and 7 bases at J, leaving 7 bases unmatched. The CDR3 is CAWSGDRVGQPQHF. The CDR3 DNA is TGTGCCTGGAGTGGAGACAGGGTTGGCCAGCCCCAGCATTTT. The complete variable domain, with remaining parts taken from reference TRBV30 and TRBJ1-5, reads SQTIHQWPATLVQPVGSPLSLECTVEGTSNPNLYWYRQAAGRGLQLLFYSVGIGQISSEVPQNLSASRPQDRQFILSSKKLLLSDSGFYLCAWSGDRVGQPQHFGDGTRLSIL.

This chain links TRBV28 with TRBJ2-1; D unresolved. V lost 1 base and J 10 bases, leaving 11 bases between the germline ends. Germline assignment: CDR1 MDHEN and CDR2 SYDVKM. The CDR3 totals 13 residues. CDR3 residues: CASSLSPPGEQFF. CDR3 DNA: TGTGCCAGCAGTTTATCCCCCCCCGGCGAGCAGTTCTTC. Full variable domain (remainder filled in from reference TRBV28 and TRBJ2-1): DVKVTQSSRYLVKRTGEKVFLECVQDMDHENMFWYRQDPGLGLRLIYFSYDVKMKEKGDIPEGYSVSREKKERFSLILESASTNQTSMYLCASSLSPPGEQFFGPGTRLTVL.

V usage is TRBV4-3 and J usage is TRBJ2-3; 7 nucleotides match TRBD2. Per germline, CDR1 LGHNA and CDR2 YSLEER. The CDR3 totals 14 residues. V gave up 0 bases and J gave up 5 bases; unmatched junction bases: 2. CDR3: CASSQDLAEDTQYF. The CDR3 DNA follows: TGCGCCAGCAGCCAAGACCTAGCGGAAGATACGCAGTATTTT.

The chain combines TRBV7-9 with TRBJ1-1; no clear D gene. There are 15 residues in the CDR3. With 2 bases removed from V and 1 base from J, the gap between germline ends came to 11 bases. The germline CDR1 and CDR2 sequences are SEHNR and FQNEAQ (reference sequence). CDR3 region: CASSLPMKGNTEAFF. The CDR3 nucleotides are TGTGCCAGCAGCTTACCAATGAAGGGGAACACTGAAGCTTTCTTT.

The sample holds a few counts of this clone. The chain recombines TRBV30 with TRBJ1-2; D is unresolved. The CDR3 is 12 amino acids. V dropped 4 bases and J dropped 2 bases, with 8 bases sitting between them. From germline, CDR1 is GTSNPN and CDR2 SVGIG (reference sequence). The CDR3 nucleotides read TGTGCCTGGAATGGAGGGAACTATGGCTACACCTTC. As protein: CAWNGGNYGYTF. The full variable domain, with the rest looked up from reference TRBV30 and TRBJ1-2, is SQTIHQWPATLVQPVGSPLSLECTVEGTSNPNLYWYRQAAGRGLQLLFYSVGIGQISSEVPQNLSASRPQDRQFILSSKKLLLSDSGFYLCAWNGGNYGYTFGSGTRLTVV.

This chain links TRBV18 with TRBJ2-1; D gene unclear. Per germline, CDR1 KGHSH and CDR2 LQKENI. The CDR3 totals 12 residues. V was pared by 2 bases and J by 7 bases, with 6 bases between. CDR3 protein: CASSPFLNEQFF. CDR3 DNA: TGTGCCAGCTCACCATTCTTAAATGAGCAGTTCTTC.

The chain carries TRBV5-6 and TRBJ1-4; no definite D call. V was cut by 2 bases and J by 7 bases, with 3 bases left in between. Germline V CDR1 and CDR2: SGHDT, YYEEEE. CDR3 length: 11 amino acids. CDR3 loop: CASSLGEKLFF. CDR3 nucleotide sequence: TGTGCCAGCAGCTTAGGTGAAAAACTGTTTTTT.

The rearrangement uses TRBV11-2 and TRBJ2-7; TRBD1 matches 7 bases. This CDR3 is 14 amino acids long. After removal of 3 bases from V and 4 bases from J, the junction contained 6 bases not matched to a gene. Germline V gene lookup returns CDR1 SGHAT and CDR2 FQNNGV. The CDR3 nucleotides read TGTGCCAGCAGCTTCAGACAGGGTCGGTACGAGCAGTACTTC. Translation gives CASSFRQGRYEQYF.

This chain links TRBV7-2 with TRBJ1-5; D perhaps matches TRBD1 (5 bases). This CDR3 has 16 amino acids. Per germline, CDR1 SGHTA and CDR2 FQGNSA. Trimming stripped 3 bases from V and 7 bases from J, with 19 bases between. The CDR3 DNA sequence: TGTGCCAGCAGCTTGGCGGGGGGACTTACTTGGCAGCCCCAGCATTTT. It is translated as CASSLAGGLTWQPQHF.

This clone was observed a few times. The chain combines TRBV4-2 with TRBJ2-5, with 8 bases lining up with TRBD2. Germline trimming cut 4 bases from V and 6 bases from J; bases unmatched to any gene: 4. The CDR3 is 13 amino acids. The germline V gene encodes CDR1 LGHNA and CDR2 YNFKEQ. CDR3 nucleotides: TGTGCCAGCAGCCCCCGGGAGGGAAAGACCCAGTACTTC. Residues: CASSPREGKTQYF.

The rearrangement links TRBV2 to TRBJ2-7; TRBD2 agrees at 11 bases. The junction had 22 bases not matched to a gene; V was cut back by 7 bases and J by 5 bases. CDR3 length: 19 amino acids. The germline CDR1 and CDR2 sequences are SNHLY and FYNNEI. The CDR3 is CASKSWTGTGTSGIHEQYF. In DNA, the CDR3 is TGTGCCAGCAAGTCTTGGACAGGGACCGGGACTAGCGGAATACACGAGCAGTACTTC.

In DNA form, the CDR3 reads TGCGCCAGCAGCCAACCTAGCGGAGGACTAGCCAAAAACATTCAGTACTTC. Amino acids: CASSQPSGGLAKNIQYF. V is TRBV5-1 and J is TRBJ2-4; 7 bases fit TRBD2. CDR1 is SGHRS and CDR2 is YFSETQ in the germline V gene. The CDR3 length is 17 residues. Trimming cost V 4 bases and J 0 bases; bases outside gene matches: 10.

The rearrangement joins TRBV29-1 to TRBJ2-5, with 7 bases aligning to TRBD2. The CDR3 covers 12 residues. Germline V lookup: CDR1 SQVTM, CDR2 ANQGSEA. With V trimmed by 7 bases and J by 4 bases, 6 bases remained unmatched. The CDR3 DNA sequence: TGCAGCGGAGGTGGGGGGGGAGAGACCCAGTACTTC. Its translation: CSGGGGGETQYF.

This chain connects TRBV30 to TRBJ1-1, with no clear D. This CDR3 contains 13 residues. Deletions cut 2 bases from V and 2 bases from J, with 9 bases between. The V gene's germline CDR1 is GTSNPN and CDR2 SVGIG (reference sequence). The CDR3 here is CAWSRAANTEAFF. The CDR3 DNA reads TGTGCCTGGAGTCGGGCAGCTAACACTGAAGCTTTCTTT.

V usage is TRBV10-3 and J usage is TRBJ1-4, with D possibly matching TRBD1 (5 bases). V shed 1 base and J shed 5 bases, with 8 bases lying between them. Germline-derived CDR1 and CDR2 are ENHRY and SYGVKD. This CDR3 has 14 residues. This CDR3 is CAISELGGNEKLFF. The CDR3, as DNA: TGTGCCATCAGTGAGTTGGGGGGAAATGAAAAACTGTTTTTT.

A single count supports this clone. The CDR3 sequence: CASSYSDRETYEQYF. The CDR3 DNA sequence: TGTGCCAGCAGTTACTCTGACAGGGAGACCTACGAGCAGTACTTC. The V and J genes are TRBV6-5 and TRBJ2-7, with TRBD1 matching over 7 bases. Per germline, CDR1 MNHEY and CDR2 SVGAGI. The V and J ends lost 0 bases and 2 bases, in that order; junction bases with no gene match: 4. The CDR3 consists of 15 residues.

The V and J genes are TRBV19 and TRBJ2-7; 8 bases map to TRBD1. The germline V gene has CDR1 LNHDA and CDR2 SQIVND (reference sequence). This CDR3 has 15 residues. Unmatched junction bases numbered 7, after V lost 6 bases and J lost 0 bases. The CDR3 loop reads CASRAGTGNSYEQYF. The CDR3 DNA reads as TGTGCCAGTAGAGCCGGGACAGGAAACTCCTACGAGCAGTACTTC.

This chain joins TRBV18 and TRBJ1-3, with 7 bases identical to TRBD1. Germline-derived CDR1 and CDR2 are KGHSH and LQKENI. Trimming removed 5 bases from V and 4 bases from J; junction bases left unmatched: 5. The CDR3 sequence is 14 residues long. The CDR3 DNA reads TGTGCCAGCTCAATCAACAGGGGAGGAAACACCATATATTTT. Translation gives CASSINRGGNTIYF. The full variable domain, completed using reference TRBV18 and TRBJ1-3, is NAGVMQNPRHLVRRRGQEARLRCSPMKGHSHVYWYRQLPEEGLKFMVYLQKENIIDESGMPKERFSAEFPKEGPSILRIQQVVRGDSAAYFCASSINRGGNTIYFGEGSWLTVV.

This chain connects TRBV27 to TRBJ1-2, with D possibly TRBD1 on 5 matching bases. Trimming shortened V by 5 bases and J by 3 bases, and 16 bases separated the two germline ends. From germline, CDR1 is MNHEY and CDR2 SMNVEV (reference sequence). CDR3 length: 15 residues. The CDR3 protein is CASSNGTEHYYGYTF. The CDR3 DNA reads TGTGCCAGCAGTAACGGGACGGAGCATTACTATGGCTACACCTTC.

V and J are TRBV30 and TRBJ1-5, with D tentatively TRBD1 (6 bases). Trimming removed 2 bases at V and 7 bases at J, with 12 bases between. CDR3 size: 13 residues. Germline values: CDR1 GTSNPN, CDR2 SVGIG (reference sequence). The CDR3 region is CAWSNREDQPQHF. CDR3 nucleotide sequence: TGTGCCTGGAGTAACAGGGAGGACCAGCCCCAGCATTTT. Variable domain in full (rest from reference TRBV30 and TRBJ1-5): SQTIHQWPATLVQPVGSPLSLECTVEGTSNPNLYWYRQAAGRGLQLLFYSVGIGQISSEVPQNLSASRPQDRQFILSSKKLLLSDSGFYLCAWSNREDQPQHFGDGTRLSIL.

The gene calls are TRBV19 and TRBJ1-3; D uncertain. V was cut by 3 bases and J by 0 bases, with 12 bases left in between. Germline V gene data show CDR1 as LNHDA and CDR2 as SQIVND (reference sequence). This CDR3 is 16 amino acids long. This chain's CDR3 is CASSIPTVGSGNTIYF. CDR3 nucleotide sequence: TGTGCCAGTAGTATCCCGACCGTGGGCTCTGGAAACACCATATATTTT.

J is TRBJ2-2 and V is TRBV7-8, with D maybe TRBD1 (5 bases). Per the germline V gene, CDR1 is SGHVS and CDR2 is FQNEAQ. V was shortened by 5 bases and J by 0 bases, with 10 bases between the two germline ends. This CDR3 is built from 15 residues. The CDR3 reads CASSKGRANTGELFF. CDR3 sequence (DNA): TGTGCCAGCAGCAAAGGCAGGGCGAACACCGGGGAGCTGTTTTTT. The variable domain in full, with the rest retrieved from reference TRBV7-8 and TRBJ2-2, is GAGVSQSPRYKVAKRGQDVALRCDPISGHVSLFWYQQALGQGPEFLTYFQNEAQLDKSGLPSDRFFAERPEGSVSTLKIQRTQQEDSAVYLCASSKGRANTGELFFGEGSRLTVL.

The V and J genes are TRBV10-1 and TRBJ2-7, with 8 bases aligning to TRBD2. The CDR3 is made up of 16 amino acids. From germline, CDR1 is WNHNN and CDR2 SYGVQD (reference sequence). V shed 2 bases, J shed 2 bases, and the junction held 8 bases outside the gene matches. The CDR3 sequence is CASSETLERGTYEQYF. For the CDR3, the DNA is TGCGCCAGCAGTGAGACCCTTGAGCGGGGGACCTACGAGCAGTACTTC.

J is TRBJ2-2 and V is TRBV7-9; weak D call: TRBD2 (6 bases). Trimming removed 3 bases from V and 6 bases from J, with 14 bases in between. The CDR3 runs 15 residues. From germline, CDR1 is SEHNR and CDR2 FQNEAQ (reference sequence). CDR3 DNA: TGTGCCAGCAGCTTTTCCCTGGGGGGTGCCGGGGAGCTGTTTTTT. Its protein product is CASSFSLGGAGELFF. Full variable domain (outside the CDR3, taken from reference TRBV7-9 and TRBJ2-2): DTGVSQNPRHKITKRGQNVTFRCDPISEHNRLYWYRQTLGQGPEFLTYFQNEAQLEKSRLLSDRFSAERPKGSFSTLEIQRTEQGDSAMYLCASSFSLGGAGELFFGEGSRLTVL.

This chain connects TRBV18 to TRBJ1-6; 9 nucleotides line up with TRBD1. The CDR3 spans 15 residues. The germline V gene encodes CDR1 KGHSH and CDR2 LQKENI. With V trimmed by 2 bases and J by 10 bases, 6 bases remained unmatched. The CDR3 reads CASSPRTGDESPLHF. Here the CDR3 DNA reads TGTGCCAGCTCACCAAGGACAGGGGATGAGTCACCCCTCCACTTT.

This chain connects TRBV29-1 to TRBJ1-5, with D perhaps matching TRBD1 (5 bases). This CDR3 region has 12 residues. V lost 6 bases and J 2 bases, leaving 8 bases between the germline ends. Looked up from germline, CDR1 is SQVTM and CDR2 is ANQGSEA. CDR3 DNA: TGCAGCGTCGGGACCGGCAATCAGCCCCAGCATTTT. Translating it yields CSVGTGNQPQHF.